This is a list of T cell receptor beta chains from one sample in a study of PD-L1 blockade in urothelial cancer. Using immunoSEQ multiplex PCR, the repertoire was profiled, and TCRdb retains in-frame clones only, with some absent. Of roughly 77,000 clones listed, over 80% are singletons. The sequencing used PBMCs, collected around atezolizumab (anti-PD-L1) treatment. These receptors were obtained from a woman between 65 and 79 years old with urothelial cancer. The CDR3 runs from the conserved cysteine through the conserved F or W. D genes are given only for firm matches. For some rows the clone size is stated as once, few or many, or as a class when expanded; others skip it.

>.|.|TRBJ2-7|TRBV15
CATSRDRVWGHNEQYF
TGTGCCACCAGCAGAGATAGAGTGTGGGGGCACAACGAGCAGTACTTC
>.|TRBD1|TRBJ2-7|TRBV2
CASSAPGQGTITYEQYF
TGTGCCAGCAGTGCTCCGGGACAGGGAACGATAACCTACGAGCAGTACTTC
>.|.|TRBJ1-2|TRBV6-6
CASSYAGIYGYTF
TGTGCCAGCAGTTACGCGGGGATTTACGGCTACACCTTC
>.|.|TRBJ2-1|TRBV7-2
CASSFISGSSYNEQFF
TGTGCCAGCAGCTTTATCAGCGGTAGCTCCTACAATGAGCAGTTCTTC
>.|.|TRBJ1-1|TRBV6-6
CASSYPGQNTEAFF
TGTGCCAGCAGTTATCCGGGACAAAACACTGAAGCTTTCTTT
>.|TRBD1|TRBJ2-3|TRBV4-2
CASSQVTGWRTGGTDTQYF
TGTGCCAGCAGCCAAGTTACGGGGTGGCGGACAGGGGGCACAGATACGCAGTATTTT
>.|.|TRBJ2-2|TRBV7-9
CASSPTPARQTGELFF
TGTGCCAGCAGCCCCACGCCCGCAAGACAAACCGGGGAGCTGTTTTTT
>.|TRBD1|TRBJ2-5|TRBV7-9
CASSFGQGLETQYF
TGTGCCAGCAGCTTCGGACAGGGTCTCGAGACCCAGTACTTC
>once|.|TRBJ2-7|TRBV19
CASSTLLSYEQYF
TGTGCCAGTAGCACCCTACTCTCCTACGAGCAGTACTTC
>.|TRBD1|TRBJ1-1|TRBV5-1
CASSFQGENTEAFF
TGCGCCAGCAGCTTTCAGGGGGAAAACACTGAAGCTTTCTTT
>.|.|TRBJ2-2|TRBV18
CASSPYYKDTGELFF
TGTGCCAGCTCACCCTACTACAAGGACACCGGGGAGCTGTTTTTT
>.|.|TRBJ2-7|TRBV6-6
CASSYGTADEQYF
TGTGCCAGCAGTTATGGCACAGCGGACGAGCAGTACTTC
>.|TRBD2|TRBJ2-3|TRBV6-6
CASSYPGGPGDTQYF
TGTGCCAGCAGTTACCCGGGGGGGCCAGGAGATACGCAGTATTTT
>.|TRBD1|TRBJ1-5|TRBV28
CASSKTTGARSQPQHF
TGTGCCAGCAGTAAAACGACAGGGGCTAGAAGTCAGCCCCAGCATTTT
>.|TRBD1|TRBJ1-1|TRBV25-1
CASSNTGGGTEAFF
TGTGCCAGCAGTAATACAGGGGGCGGCACTGAAGCTTTCTTT
>few|.|TRBJ2-1|TRBV15
CATSRPPRGLHVEYNEQFF
TGTGCCACCAGCAGACCCCCGCGGGGACTCCACGTCGAGTACAATGAGCAGTTCTTC
>.|.|TRBJ1-1|TRBV10-3
CAISESLVGGRNTEAFF
TGTGCCATCAGTGAGTCGCTGGTTGGGGGCCGGAACACTGAAGCTTTCTTT
>.|.|TRBJ2-7|TRBV5-5
CASSLIGSSYEQYF
TGTGCCAGCAGCCTGATCGGGAGCAGCTACGAGCAGTACTTC
>many|.|TRBJ2-7|TRBV30
CAWSPGVIYEQYF
TGTGCCTGGAGTCCAGGGGTTATTTACGAGCAGTACTTC
>.|TRBD1|TRBJ1-5|TRBV5-1
CASSRQGDQPQHF
TGCGCCAGCAGCCGACAGGGGGATCAGCCCCAGCATTTT
>.|.|TRBJ1-1|TRBV15
CATSSLRGNTEAFF
TGTGCCACCAGCAGTCTCCGAGGAAACACTGAAGCTTTCTTT
>.|.|TRBJ2-2|TRBV4-3
CASSQGATNTGELFF
TGCGCCAGCAGCCAAGGGGCTACGAACACCGGGGAGCTGTTTTTT
>.|.|TRBJ2-1|TRBV6-6
CASRATGGVYNEQFF
TGTGCCAGCAGAGCCACAGGGGGGGTCTACAATGAGCAGTTCTTC
>.|TRBD2|TRBJ2-1|TRBV5-1
CASSFYSGGPSYNEQFF
TGCGCCAGCAGCTTCTATAGCGGGGGGCCGTCCTACAATGAGCAGTTCTTC
>.|TRBD2|TRBJ2-7|TRBV6-1
CASSVGLAGGPSAEQYF
TGTGCCAGCAGTGTTGGACTAGCGGGAGGGCCGTCTGCCGAGCAGTACTTC
>few|.|TRBJ1-2|TRBV7-2
CASSLGGGAWVNYGYTF
TGTGCCAGCAGCTTAGGGGGGGGCGCGTGGGTGAACTATGGCTACACCTTC
>.|TRBD2|TRBJ2-5|TRBV9
CASSVSSGLGSGETQYF
TGTGCCAGCAGCGTATCATCGGGACTAGGGTCGGGGGAGACCCAGTACTTC
>.|.|TRBJ2-1|TRBV5-1
CASGRSTSSNEQFF
TGCGCCAGCGGAAGGTCTACTAGCTCCAATGAGCAGTTCTTC
>.|.|TRBJ1-2|TRBV9
CASSVDAEGYGYTF
TGTGCCAGCAGCGTAGACGCGGAGGGCTATGGCTACACCTTC
>.|TRBD1|TRBJ1-5|TRBV28
CASSMTPGQDNQPQHF
TGTGCCAGCAGTATGACTCCGGGACAGGACAATCAGCCCCAGCATTTT
>.|.|TRBJ2-3|TRBV19
CASSGRQAASTDTQYF
TGTGCCAGTAGTGGGCGACAGGCAGCTAGCACAGATACGCAGTATTTT
>.|.|TRBJ1-5|TRBV7-2
CASSQGLYNQPQHF
TGTGCCAGCAGCCAGGGACTTTACAATCAGCCCCAGCATTTT
>.|TRBD2|TRBJ2-7|TRBV7-2
CASSLVGGGEQYF
TGTGCCAGCAGCTTAGTTGGGGGGGGCGAGCAGTACTTC
>.|.|TRBJ2-5|TRBV7-6
CASSLAGGQETQYF
TGTGCCAGCAGCTTAGCGGGGGGTCAAGAGACCCAGTACTTC
>.|TRBD1|TRBJ1-3|TRBV28
CASSPQGAGNTIYF
TGTGCCAGCAGTCCACAGGGGGCAGGAAACACCATATATTTT
>.|.|TRBJ2-6|TRBV9
CASSVAVTGSGANVLTF
TGTGCCAGCAGCGTAGCGGTAACGGGCTCTGGGGCCAACGTCCTGACTTTC
>.|TRBD1|TRBJ2-2|TRBV5-5
CASSSSTGGTNTGELFF
TGTGCCAGCAGCTCCTCCACAGGGGGCACAAACACCGGGGAGCTGTTTTTT
>.|TRBD2|TRBJ2-7|TRBV5-1
CASSRGGSYEQYF
TGCGCCAGCAGCCGAGGCGGGAGCTACGAGCAGTACTTC
>.|.|TRBJ2-5|TRBV7-7
CASSLEGVGQETQYF
TGTGCCAGCAGCTTAGAGGGGGTGGGACAAGAGACCCAGTACTTC
>.|.|TRBJ2-5|TRBV7-2
CASSITRPTETQYF
TGTGCCAGCAGCATAACTAGGCCGACAGAGACCCAGTACTTC
>.|.|TRBJ2-1|TRBV6-4
CASRGAFPFLDEQFF
TGTGCCAGCAGGGGGGCATTTCCCTTTCTGGATGAGCAGTTCTTC
>.|.|TRBJ1-1|TRBV4-1
CASSQDPQGTEAFF
TGCGCCAGCAGCCAAGATCCCCAGGGGACTGAAGCTTTCTTT
>.|TRBD1|TRBJ1-2|TRBV6-6
CASSPGQRYGYTF
TGTGCCAGCAGCCCGGGACAGAGGTATGGCTACACCTTC
>.|.|TRBJ1-1|TRBV7-2
CASSLYRGTEAFF
TGTGCCAGCAGCTTATATAGGGGCACTGAAGCTTTCTTT
>.|TRBD2|TRBJ2-1|TRBV11-2
CASSVTSGRGNEQFF
TGTGCCAGCAGCGTTACTAGCGGGAGGGGCAATGAGCAGTTCTTC
>.|TRBD2|TRBJ2-1|TRBV7-7
CASSLDPPSGSIYNEQFF
TGTGCCAGCAGCTTAGATCCCCCGAGCGGGAGCATCTACAATGAGCAGTTCTTC
>few|.|TRBJ2-2|TRBV7-8
CASSSLPHGELFF
TGTGCCAGCAGCTCCCTACCCCACGGGGAGCTGTTTTTT